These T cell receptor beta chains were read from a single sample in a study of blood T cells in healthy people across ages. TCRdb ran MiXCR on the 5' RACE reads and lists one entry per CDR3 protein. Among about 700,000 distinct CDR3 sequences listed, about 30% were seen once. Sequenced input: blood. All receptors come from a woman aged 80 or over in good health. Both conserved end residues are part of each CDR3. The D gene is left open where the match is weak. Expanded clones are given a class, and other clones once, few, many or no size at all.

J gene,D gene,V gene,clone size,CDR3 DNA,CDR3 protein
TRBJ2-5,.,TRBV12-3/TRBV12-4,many,TGTGCCAGCAGTTTAATGGGGGAGACCCAGTACTTC,CASSLMGETQYF
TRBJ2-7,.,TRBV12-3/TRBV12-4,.,TGTGCCAGCAGTTTTGGGACAATGAACTACGAGCAGTACTTC,CASSFGTMNYEQYF
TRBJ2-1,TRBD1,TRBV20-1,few,TGCAGTGCTGGGGTCATGGACAGGGGGGAAGTTGAGCAGTTCTTC,CSAGVMDRGEVEQFF
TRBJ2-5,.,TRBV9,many,TGTGCCAGCAGCGTAGGGCGGCAAGAGACCCAGTACTTC,CASSVGRQETQYF
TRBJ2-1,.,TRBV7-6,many,TGTGCCAGCAGCCTGCTTGGGGGGGCCCTGGGTGAGCAGTTCTTC,CASSLLGGALGEQFF
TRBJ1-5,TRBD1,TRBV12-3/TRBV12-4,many,TGTGCCAGCAGTGTAACAGGGGGTAATCAGCCCCAGCATTTT,CASSVTGGNQPQHF
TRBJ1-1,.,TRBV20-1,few,TGCAGTGCTAGAGATACAAGTTGGGCGAACACTGAAGCTTTCTTT,CSARDTSWANTEAFF
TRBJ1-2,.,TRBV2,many,TGTGCCAGCAGTGGACTGGCAGCCCTCCGGGGCTACACCTTC,CASSGLAALRGYTF
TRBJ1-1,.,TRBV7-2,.,TGTGCCAGCAGCTTAGCAGCACCCACTGAAGCTTTCTTT,CASSLAAPTEAFF
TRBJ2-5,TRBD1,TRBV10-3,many,TGTGCCATCAGTGGGGGGACAGGGTCGGAGACCCAGTACTTC,CAISGGTGSETQYF
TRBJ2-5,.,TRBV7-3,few,TGTGCCAGCAGCTCCTCCGGGCCCGGGAAAAATGAGCAGTACTTC,CASSSSGPGKNEQYF
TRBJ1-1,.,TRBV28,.,TGTGCCAGCAGTCCCCCGGGGCAGAACACTGAAGCTTTCTTT,CASSPPGQNTEAFF
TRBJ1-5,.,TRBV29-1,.,TGCAGCGTTGGCGAGGGGACTAGGCAGCCCCAGCATTTT,CSVGEGTRQPQHF
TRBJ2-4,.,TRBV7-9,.,TGTGCCAGCAGCCCACGGGGGCTTGGCAAAAACATTCAGTACTTC,CASSPRGLGKNIQYF
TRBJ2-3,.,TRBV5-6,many,TGTGCCAGCAGTTTCACAGATACGCAGTATTTT,CASSFTDTQYF
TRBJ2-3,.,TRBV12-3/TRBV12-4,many,TGTGCCAGCAGTTTAGCTTTCGCAGATACGCAGTATTTT,CASSLAFADTQYF
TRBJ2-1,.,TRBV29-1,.,TGCAGCGCCACAACCACCGCATACAATGAGCAGTTCTTC,CSATTTAYNEQFF
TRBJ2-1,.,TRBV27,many,TGTGCCAGCAGTCCGAGGACACCACTAACCAGAAATGAGCAGTTCTTC,CASSPRTPLTRNEQFF
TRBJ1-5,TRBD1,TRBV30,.,TGTGCCTGGGGACAGGGGGCGAGTCAGCCCCAGCATTTT,CAWGQGASQPQHF
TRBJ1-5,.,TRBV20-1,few,TGCAGTGCTAGAGAGGGGCGAGGGGACAATCAGCCCCAGCATTTT,CSAREGRGDNQPQHF
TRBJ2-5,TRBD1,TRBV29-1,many,TGCAGCGTTGATGGGACAGAACAAGAGACCCAGTACTTC,CSVDGTEQETQYF
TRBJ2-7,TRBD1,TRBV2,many,TGTGCCAGCACGGGGATCGGGACAGGAAGTACCTACGAGCAGTACTTC,CASTGIGTGSTYEQYF
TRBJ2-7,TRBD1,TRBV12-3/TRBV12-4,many,TGTGCCAGCAGCATTGTCGGGACAGGAACCTACGAGCAGTACTTC,CASSIVGTGTYEQYF
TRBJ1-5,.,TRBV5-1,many,TGCGCCAGCAGCTTGGCCCCAGGCAGCAATCAGCCCCAGCATTTT,CASSLAPGSNQPQHF
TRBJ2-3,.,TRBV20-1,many,TGCAGTGCTAGAGATCACTTTGTCAGGGGGCTCGGGACTAGCAGAAAGAGCACAGATACGCAGTATTTT,CSARDHFVRGLGTSRKSTDTQYF
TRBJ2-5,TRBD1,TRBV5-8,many,TGTGCCAGCAGCCTCGGGGACAGGGGAGGCCAAGAGACCCAGTACTTC,CASSLGDRGGQETQYF
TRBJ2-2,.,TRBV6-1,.,TGTGCCAGCCCGAGGGGCCCGAACACCGGGGAGCTGTTTTTT,CASPRGPNTGELFF